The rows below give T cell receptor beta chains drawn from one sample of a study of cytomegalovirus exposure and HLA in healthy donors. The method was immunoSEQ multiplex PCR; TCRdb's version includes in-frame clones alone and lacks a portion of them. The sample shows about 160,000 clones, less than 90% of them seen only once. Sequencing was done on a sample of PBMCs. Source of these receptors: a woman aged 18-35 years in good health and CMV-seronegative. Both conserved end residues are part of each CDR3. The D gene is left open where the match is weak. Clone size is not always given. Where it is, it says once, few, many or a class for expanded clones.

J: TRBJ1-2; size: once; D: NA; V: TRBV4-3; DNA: TGCGCCAGCAGCCAAGAAATGGAAACTGGACTCAGGACGGGCTACACCTTC; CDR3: CASSQEMETGLRTGYTF
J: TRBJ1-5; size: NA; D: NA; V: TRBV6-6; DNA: TGTGCCAGCAGTCCCGTGGCGGCAGATCAGCCCCAGCATTTT; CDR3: CASSPVAADQPQHF
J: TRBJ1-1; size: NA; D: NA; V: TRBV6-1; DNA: TGTGCCAGCAGTGGACGCAGGGGTCCGAACACTGAAGCTTTCTTT; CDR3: CASSGRRGPNTEAFF
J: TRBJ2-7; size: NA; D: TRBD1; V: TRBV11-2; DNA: TGTGCCAGCAGCTTAGATCTCGGACAGGGGGGCTACGAGCAGTACTTC; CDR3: CASSLDLGQGGYEQYF
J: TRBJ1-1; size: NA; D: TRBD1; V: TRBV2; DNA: TGTGCCAGCAGTGCTCGGACAGGGATGAACACTGAAGCTTTCTTT; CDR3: CASSARTGMNTEAFF
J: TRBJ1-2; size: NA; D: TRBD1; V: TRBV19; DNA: TGTGCCAGTAGTCCGGGGACAGGGGGCTATGGCTACACCTTC; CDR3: CASSPGTGGYGYTF
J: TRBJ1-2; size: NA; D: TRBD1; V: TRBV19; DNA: TGTGCCAGTAGTATAACCCCCGCCCCCGGGACAGTTGGCTACACCTTC; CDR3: CASSITPAPGTVGYTF
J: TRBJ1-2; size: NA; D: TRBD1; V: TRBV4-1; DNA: TGCGCCAGCAGCCAAGGACTCCGGGACAGACGGATGATTTTTCCCTTC; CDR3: CASSQGLRDRRMIFPF
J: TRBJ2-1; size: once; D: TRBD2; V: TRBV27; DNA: TGTGCCAGCAGTTTATCCGGGGCGGGGGAGCGTCAGTTCTTC; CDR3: CASSLSGAGERQFF
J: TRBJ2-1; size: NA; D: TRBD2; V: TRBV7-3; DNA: TGTGCCAGCAGCTCCACTAGCGGGGGTTACAATGAGCAGTTCTTC; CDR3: CASSSTSGGYNEQFF
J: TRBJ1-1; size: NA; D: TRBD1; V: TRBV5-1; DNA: TGCGCCAGCAGCTCTAACCCCGGACAGGGACGGAACACTGAAGCTTTCTTT; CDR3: CASSSNPGQGRNTEAFF
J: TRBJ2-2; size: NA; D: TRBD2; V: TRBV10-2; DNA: TGCGCCAGCAGTGAACGAGCGGGAGTCAGCACCGGGGAGCTGTTTTTT; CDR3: CASSERAGVSTGELFF
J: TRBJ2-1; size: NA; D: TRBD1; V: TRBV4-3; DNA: TGCGCCAGCAGCCACCGTTGGACAGGTAACAATGAGCAGTTCTTC; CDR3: CASSHRWTGNNEQFF
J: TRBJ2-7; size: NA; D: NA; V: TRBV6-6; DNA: TGTGCCAGCAGTTACTCCTTAATTTACGAGCAGTACTTC; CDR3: CASSYSLIYEQYF
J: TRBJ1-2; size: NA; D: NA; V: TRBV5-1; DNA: TGCGCCAGCAGCTTGAAGGTTGCGGGAGACCTCTATGGCTACACCTTC; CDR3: CASSLKVAGDLYGYTF
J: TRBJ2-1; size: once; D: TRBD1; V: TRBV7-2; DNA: TGTGCCAGCAGCCTCAGGGGGCCCGGCTCCTACAATGAGCAGTTCTTC; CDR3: CASSLRGPGSYNEQFF
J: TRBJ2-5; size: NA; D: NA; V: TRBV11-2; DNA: TGTGCCAGCAGCTTAGAGGGTAGCGGTACAGAGACCCAGTACTTC; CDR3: CASSLEGSGTETQYF
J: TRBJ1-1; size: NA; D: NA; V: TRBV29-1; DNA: TGCAGCGTTGAAGAGGATGAGGGGAACACTGAAGCTTTCTTT; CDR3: CSVEEDEGNTEAFF
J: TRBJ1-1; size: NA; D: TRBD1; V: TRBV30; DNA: TGTGCCTGGAGTGACCCCGGGACAGGGGCTGAAGCTTTCTTT; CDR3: CAWSDPGTGAEAFF
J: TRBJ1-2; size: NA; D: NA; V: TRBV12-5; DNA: TGTGCTAGTGGTTTCAGTCGATCTTATGGCTACACCTTC; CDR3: CASGFSRSYGYTF
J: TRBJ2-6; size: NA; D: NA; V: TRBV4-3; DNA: TGCGCCAGCAGCCAAGAAGGCTCTCCGGGTGGGGCCAACGTCCTGACTTTC; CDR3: CASSQEGSPGGANVLTF
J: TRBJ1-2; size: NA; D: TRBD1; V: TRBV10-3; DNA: TGTGCCATCAGTCCAAACCGGGACAGGGTTGGCTACACCTTC; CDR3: CAISPNRDRVGYTF
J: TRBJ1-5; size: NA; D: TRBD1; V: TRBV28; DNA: TGTGCCAGCAGGGGACAGGGGAAAGATCAGCCCCAGCATTTT; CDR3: CASRGQGKDQPQHF
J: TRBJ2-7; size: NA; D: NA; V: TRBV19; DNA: TGTGCCAGTAGTCCCTCTGGGGGGTACGAGCAGTACTTC; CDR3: CASSPSGGYEQYF
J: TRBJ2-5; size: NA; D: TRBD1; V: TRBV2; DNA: TGTGCCAGCAGTACTCCCAGGGGGCAAGAGACCCAGTACTTC; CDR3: CASSTPRGQETQYF
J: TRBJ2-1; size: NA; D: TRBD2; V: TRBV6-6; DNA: TGTGCCAGCAGTTTAGCGGGGGAGGGAGGGGGGTTCTTC; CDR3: CASSLAGEGGGFF
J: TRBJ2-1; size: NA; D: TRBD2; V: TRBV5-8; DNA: TGTGCCAGCAGCTCGGACCCCCCTAGCGGGAGGGCCAATGAGCAGTTCTTC; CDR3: CASSSDPPSGRANEQFF
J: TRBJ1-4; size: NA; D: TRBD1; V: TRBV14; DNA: TGTGCCAGCAGCCGCGGAGGACAGGCTAATGAAAAACTGTTTTTT; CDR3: CASSRGGQANEKLFF
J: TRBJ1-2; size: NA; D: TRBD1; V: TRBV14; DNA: TGTGCCAGCAGCCAAGAGTTTGGACAGGGCCTCTATGGCTACACCTTC; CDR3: CASSQEFGQGLYGYTF
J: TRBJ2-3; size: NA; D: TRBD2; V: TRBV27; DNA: TGTGCCAGCTACCCCCAGGGGACTAGCGGGAGCACAGATACGCAGTATTTT; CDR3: CASYPQGTSGSTDTQYF
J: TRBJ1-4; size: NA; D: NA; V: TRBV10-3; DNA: TGTGCCATCAGTGAGTTGAGGGAGGCTGAAAAACTGTTTTTT; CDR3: CAISELREAEKLFF
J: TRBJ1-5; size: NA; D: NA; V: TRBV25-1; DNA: TGTGCCAGCAGTGACCCAGGGGCGGGTCAGCCCCAGCATTTT; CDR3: CASSDPGAGQPQHF
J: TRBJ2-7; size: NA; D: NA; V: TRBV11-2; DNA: TGTGCCAGCAGCCCCCGCCGGGCTCGGGGAGGCCCTTACGAGCAGTACTTC; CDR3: CASSPRRARGGPYEQYF
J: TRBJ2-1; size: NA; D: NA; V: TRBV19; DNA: TGTGCCAGTAGTATAGATGGTATCGGGTACTACAATGAGCAGTTCTTC; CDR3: CASSIDGIGYYNEQFF
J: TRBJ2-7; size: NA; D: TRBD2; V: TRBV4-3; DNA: TGCGCCAGCAGCCAAGATCTCCCCGGGGGGGGCCGCTACGAGCAGTACTTC; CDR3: CASSQDLPGGGRYEQYF
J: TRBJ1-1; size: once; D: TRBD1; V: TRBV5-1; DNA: TGCGCCAGCAGCTTGGATGGGGACAGGGGCGGCACTGAAGCTTTCTTT; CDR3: CASSLDGDRGGTEAFF
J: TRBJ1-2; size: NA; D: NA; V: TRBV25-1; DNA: TGTGCCAGCGCATCGACATATGGCTACACCTTC; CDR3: CASASTYGYTF
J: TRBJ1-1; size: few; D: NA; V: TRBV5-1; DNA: TGCGCCAGCAGCTTGGAAGGTCACGGGAAGGTGGCTTTCTTT; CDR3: CASSLEGHGKVAFF
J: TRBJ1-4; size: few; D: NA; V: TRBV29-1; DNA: TGCAGCGTTGAAGAGGCCGGGGATAGTGAAAAACTGTTTTTT; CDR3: CSVEEAGDSEKLFF
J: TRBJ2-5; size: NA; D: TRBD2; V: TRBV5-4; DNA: TGTGCCAGCAGCGACGGGACTAGCGGGGGGGGCAAACTGGAGACCCAGTACTTC; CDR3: CASSDGTSGGGKLETQYF
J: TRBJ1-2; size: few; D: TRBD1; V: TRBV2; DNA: TGTGCCAGCTCAGGGGGCGATGGCTACACCTTC; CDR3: CASSGGDGYTF
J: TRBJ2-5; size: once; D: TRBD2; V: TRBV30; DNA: TGTGCCTGGAGCACGGGGGGAGGGGAGACCCAGTACTTC; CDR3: CAWSTGGGETQYF
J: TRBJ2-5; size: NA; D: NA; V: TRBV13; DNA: TGTGCCAGCAGCTTTGAGACTTTAGGGACCCAGTACTTC; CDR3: CASSFETLGTQYF
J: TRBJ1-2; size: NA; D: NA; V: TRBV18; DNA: TGTGCCAGCTCACCTGATACAGGATTTAACTATGGCTACACCTTC; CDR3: CASSPDTGFNYGYTF
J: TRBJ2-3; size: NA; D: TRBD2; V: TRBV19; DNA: TGTGCCAGTAGTATGGGTCTAGCGGGAGGGGTAGATACGCAGTATTTT; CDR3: CASSMGLAGGVDTQYF
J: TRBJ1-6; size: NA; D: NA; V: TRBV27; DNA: TGTGCCAGCAGTTTGTCCGGGAGGTTTAATTCACCCCTCCACTTT; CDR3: CASSLSGRFNSPLHF
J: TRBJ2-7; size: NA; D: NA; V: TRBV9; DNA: TGTGCCAGCAGCGCAAAAGGCTTTTCGAGACGGGACTACGAGCAGTACTTC; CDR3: CASSAKGFSRRDYEQYF
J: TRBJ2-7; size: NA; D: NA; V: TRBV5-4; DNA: TGTGCCAGCAGCCCGGACAGTGTAGAGCAGTACTTC; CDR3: CASSPDSVEQYF
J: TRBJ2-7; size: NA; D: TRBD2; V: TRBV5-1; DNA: TGCGCCAGCAGCCTCCTGGGGGGGAGCTCCTACGAGCAGTACTTC; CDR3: CASSLLGGSSYEQYF
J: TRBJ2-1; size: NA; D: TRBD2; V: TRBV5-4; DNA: TGTGCCAGCAGCTCTTCGACTAGCCGCTCCTACAATGAGCAGTTCTTC; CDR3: CASSSSTSRSYNEQFF
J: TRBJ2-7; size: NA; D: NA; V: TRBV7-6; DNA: TGTGCCAGCAGCTTCGGGACGAAGGGGGTCGAGCAGTACTTC; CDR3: CASSFGTKGVEQYF